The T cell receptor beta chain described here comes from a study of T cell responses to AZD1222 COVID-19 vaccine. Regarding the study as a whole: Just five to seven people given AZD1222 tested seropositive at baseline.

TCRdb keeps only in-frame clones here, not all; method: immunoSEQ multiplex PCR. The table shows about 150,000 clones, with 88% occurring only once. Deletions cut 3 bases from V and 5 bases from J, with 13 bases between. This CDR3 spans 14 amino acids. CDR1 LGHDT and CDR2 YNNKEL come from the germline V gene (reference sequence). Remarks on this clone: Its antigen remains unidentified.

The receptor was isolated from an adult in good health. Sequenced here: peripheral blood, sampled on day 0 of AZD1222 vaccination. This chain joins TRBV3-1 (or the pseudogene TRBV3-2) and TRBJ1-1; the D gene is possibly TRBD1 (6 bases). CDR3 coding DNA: TGTGCCAGCAGCCACATACAGGGAGGGACTGAAGCTTTCTTT. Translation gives CASSHIQGGTEAFF.